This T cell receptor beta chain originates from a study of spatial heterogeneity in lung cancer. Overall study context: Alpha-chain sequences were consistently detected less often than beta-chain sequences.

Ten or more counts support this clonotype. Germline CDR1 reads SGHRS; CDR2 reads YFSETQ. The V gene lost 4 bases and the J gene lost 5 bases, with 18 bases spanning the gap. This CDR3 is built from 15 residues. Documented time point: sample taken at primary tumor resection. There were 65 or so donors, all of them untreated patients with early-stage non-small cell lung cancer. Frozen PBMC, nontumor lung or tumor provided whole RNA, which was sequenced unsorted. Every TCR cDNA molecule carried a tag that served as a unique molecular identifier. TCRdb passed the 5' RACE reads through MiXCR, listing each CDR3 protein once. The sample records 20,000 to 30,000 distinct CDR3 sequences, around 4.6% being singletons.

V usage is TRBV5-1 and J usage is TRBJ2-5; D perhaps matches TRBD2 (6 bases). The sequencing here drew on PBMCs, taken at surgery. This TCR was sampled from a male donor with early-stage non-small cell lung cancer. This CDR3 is CASSQPGTPAETQYF. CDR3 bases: TGCGCCAGCAGCCAACCGGGGACTCCGGCGGAGACCCAGTACTTC.